This T cell receptor beta chain was observed in a study of T cells after yellow fever vaccination. TCRdb recomputed calls from the 5' RACE reads with MiXCR, one row per CDR3 protein. This sample yields around 300,000 distinct CDR3 sequences, of which 3.5% to 4.5% are seen a single time; roughly a fifth belongs to the top ten. J gave up 4 bases and V 9 bases, and 7 bases lay outside the gene matches. There are 14 residues in the CDR3. Germline-derived CDR1 and CDR2 are KGHDR and SFDVKD. This clonotype was recorded a few times. The rearrangement uses TRBV24-1 and TRBJ2-1; 8 bases are shared with TRBD1. The material sequenced was PBMCs, taken 15 days after the yellow fever booster vaccination. This clonotype was obtained from a man younger than 35 who received the YFV17D yellow fever vaccine. CDR3: CATQDRGNYNEQFF. CDR3 bases: TGTGCCACCCAAGACAGGGGCAATTACAATGAGCAGTTCTTC.